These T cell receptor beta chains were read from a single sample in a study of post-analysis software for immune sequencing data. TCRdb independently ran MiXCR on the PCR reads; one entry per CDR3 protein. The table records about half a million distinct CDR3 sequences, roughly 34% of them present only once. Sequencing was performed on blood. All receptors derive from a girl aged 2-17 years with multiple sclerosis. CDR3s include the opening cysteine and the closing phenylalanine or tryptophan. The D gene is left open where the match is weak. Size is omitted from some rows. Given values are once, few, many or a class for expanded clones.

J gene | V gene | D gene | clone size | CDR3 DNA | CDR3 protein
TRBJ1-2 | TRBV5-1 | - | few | TGCGCCAGCAGCTCGCCGGGACCCCAAGAGGGCTACACCTTC | CASSSPGPQEGYTF
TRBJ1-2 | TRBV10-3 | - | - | TGTGCCATCAGTGAATTCGAGGGGGGCTACACCTTC | CAISEFEGGYTF
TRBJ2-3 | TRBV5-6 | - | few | TGTGCCAGCAGCTTCGAGGGGGTACCGACAGATACGCAGTATTTT | CASSFEGVPTDTQYF
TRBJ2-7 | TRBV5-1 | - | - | TGCGCCAGCAAGGGGTCCTACGAGCAGTACTTC | CASKGSYEQYF
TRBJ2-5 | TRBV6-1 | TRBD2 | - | TGTGCCAGCAGTGAAGCACTAGCGGGGGCGGGTGAGACCCAGTACTTC | CASSEALAGAGETQYF
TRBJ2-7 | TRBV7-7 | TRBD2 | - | TGTGCTAGCAGCTTCAGGCCTAGCGGGACCAGCGAGCAGTACTTC | CASSFRPSGTSEQYF
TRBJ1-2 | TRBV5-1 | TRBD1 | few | TGCGCCAGCAGCTCGACAGGGGGAAGCGATGGCTACACCTTC | CASSSTGGSDGYTF
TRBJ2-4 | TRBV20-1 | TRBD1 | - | TGCAGTGCTAGGGGCGGGACAGGGGGGGCCAAAAACATTCAGTACTTC | CSARGGTGGAKNIQYF
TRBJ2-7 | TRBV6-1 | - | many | TGTGCCAGCAGTGAAATTGGACAGAGCGAGCAGTACTTC | CASSEIGQSEQYF
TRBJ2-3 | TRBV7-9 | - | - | TGTGCCAGCAGCCCCACCCCCGTCGATACGCAGTATTTT | CASSPTPVDTQYF
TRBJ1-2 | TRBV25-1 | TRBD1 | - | TGTGCCAGCAACCAAGGGGGCGAGGGCTATGGCTACACCTTC | CASNQGGEGYGYTF
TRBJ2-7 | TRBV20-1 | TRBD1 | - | TGCAGTGCTAGAGCCCCGGGACAGGGTCATGAGCAGTACTTC | CSARAPGQGHEQYF
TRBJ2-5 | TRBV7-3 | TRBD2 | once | TGTGCCAACAGCTTAATTCCTAGCGGGGGGACCCAACCCCTTCTCTTCCAAGAGACCCAGTACTTC | CANSLIPSGGTQPLLFQETQYF
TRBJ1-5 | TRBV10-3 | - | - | TGTGCCATCAGTGCGGACAGACAAAATCAGCCCCAGCATTTT | CAISADRQNQPQHF
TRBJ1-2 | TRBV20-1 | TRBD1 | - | TGCAGTGCTAGCGTGGACAGGGCTTATGGCTACACCTTC | CSASVDRAYGYTF
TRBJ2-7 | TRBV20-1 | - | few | TGCAGTGCGCTACCGCCAGCCTACTACGAGCAGTACTTC | CSALPPAYYEQYF
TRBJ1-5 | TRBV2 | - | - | TGTGCCAGCAATGGGGGGTATAGCAATCAGCCCCAGCATTTT | CASNGGYSNQPQHF
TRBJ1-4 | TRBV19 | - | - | TGTGCCAGTAGTGCGGACACTACCGAAAAACTGTTTTTT | CASSADTTEKLFF
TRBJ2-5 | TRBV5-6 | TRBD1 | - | TGTGCCAGCAGCTTACAGGGGGTGCAAGAGACCCAGTACTTC | CASSLQGVQETQYF
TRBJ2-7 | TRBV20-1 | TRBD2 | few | TGCAGTGCTAGAGATTTCGCAGCGGGGGGGCCTACCCACTACGAGCAGTACTTC | CSARDFAAGGPTHYEQYF
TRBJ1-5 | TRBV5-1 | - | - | TGCGCCAGCAGCTTGGAAGGGTCCGATCAGCCCCAGCATTTT | CASSLEGSDQPQHF
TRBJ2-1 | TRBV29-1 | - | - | TGCAGCGTTGGAGTATTATACAATGAGCAGTTCTTC | CSVGVLYNEQFF
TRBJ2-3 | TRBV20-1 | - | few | TGCAGTGCTAGGCCCCCCACAGATACGCAGTATTTT | CSARPPTDTQYF
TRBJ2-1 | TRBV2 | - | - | TGTGCCAGCAGTGAGACTACAAACAATGAGCAGTTCTTC | CASSETTNNEQFF
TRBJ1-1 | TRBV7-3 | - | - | TGTGCCAGCAGCTTAACGTTAACTGGGCCAGTGAACACTGAAGCTTTCTTT | CASSLTLTGPVNTEAFF
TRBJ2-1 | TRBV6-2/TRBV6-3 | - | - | TGTGCCAGTCGGGGGGCAGGGGTTTACAATGAGCAGTTCTTC | CASRGAGVYNEQFF
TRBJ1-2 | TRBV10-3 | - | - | TGTGCCATCGGGACCTCCTTGGATTATGGCTACACCTTC | CAIGTSLDYGYTF
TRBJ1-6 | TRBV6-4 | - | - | TGTGCCAGCAGTGAGGGGCAGGCCGGTAATTCACCCCTCCACTTT | CASSEGQAGNSPLHF
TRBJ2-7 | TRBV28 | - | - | TGTGCCAGCAGTTTACCCCGGGGGGGCAGGGGGCTAAACGAGCAGTACTTC | CASSLPRGGRGLNEQYF
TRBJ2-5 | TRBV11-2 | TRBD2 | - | TGTGCCAGCAGCTTAAATTTTTGGCTAGCGGGAGGGGCTACACCCCTAGAGACCCAGTACTTC | CASSLNFWLAGGATPLETQYF
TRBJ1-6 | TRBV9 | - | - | TGTGCCAGCAGCGCGGGGACCTTAGGGAATTCACCCCTCCACTTT | CASSAGTLGNSPLHF
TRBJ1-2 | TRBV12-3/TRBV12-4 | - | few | TGTGCCAGCAGTTTTAGGGACAACTATGGCTACACCTTC | CASSFRDNYGYTF
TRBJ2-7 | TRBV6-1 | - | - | TGTGCCAGCATGCACAGCTACGAGCAGTACTTC | CASMHSYEQYF
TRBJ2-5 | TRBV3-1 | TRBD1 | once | TGTGCCAGCAGCCAATCCCTGACAGGGCAAGGGACCCAGTACTTC | CASSQSLTGQGTQYF
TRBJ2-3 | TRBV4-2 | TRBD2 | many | TGTGCCAGCAGCCAGGGGGACCTAGCGGGGGGATCAGATACGCAGTATTTT | CASSQGDLAGGSDTQYF
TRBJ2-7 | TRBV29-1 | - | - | TGCAGCGTTGCCGGGGAGTCCTACGAGCAGTACTTC | CSVAGESYEQYF
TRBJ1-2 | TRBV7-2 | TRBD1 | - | TGTGCCAGCAGCTTAACGTTGGACAGGGTCGGTGGCTACACCTTC | CASSLTLDRVGGYTF
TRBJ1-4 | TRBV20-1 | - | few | TGCAGTGCTAGGCTAGGAGAAAAACTGTTTTTT | CSARLGEKLFF
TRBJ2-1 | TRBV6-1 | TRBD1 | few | TGTGCCAGCAGTGAAAAAATCGGTGGACAGGGACCCAATGAGCAGTTCTTC | CASSEKIGGQGPNEQFF
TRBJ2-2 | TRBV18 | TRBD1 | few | TGTGCCAGCTCCGGACAGGGGGCGGCTGCCGGGGAGCTGTTTTTT | CASSGQGAAAGELFF
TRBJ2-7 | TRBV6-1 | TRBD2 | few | TGTGCCAGCAGTCCCGGACTAGCGGGAATGGGTGGGTCCTACGAGCAGTACTTC | CASSPGLAGMGGSYEQYF
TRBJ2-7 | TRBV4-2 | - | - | TGTGCCAGCAGCCAAGAAAGGAGTTACGAGCAGTACTTC | CASSQERSYEQYF
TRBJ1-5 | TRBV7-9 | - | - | TGTGCCAGCAGCACCGGACCCCTCTTCAATCAGCCCCAGCATTTT | CASSTGPLFNQPQHF
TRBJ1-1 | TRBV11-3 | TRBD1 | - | TGTGCCAGCAGCGGGACAGGGATCACTGAAGCTTTCTTT | CASSGTGITEAFF
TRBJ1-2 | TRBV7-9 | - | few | TGTGCCAGCAGCCCACCCACGGACAGAGCTAACTATGGCTACACCTTC | CASSPPTDRANYGYTF
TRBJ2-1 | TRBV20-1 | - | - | TGCAGTGCTAGTGGGGTGAATGAGCAGTTCTTC | CSASGVNEQFF